A selection of T cell receptor beta chains follows, all from one sample in a study of blood T cell repertoires in COVID-19. Produced via immunoSEQ multiplex PCR; TCRdb's table is partial and in-frame only. This table has 200,000 to 250,000 clones, roughly 91% appearing once. What was sequenced was PBMCs or T cells enriched from blood (not recorded which). The receptors here all came from a man between 25 and 39 years old in a cohort exposed to, infected with or recovered from COVID-19 (not recorded which). Each CDR3 is given with its conserved first and last residue. Size is stated for part of the rows, as once, few or many counts, or as a class when the clone is expanded.

size	V	length	J	CDR3
NA	TRBV5-1	13	TRBJ2-2	CASSLAGTGELFF
once	TRBV28	13	TRBJ2-2	CASRTDNTGELFF
NA	TRBV25-1	15	TRBJ2-1	CASSEWKGDRNEQFF
NA	TRBV5-1	13	TRBJ1-5	CADRTGPNQPQHF
NA	TRBV3-1/TRBV3-2	18	TRBJ2-1	CASSQETSGRPEDNEQFF
NA	TRBV4-3	15	TRBJ2-7	CASSTDTSGTYEQYF
NA	TRBV15	14	TRBJ1-6	CATRTGGYNSPLHF
NA	TRBV27	17	TRBJ1-1	CASSPDRGAIGNTEAFF
NA	TRBV5-6	15	TRBJ2-2	CASSFLGRNTGELFF
NA	TRBV7-3	15	TRBJ2-1	CASSLSTSGYNEQFF
NA	TRBV6-5	13	TRBJ1-4	CASRLTGTEKLFF
many	TRBV27	18	TRBJ2-6	CASTLGWGQRQGANVLTF
few	TRBV5-8	15	TRBJ1-1	CASSLDRGAGTEAFF
NA	TRBV28	14	TRBJ1-3	CASSLRQLGNTIYF
NA	TRBV7-6	14	TRBJ1-6	CASRERGPNSPLHF
NA	TRBV25-1	15	TRBJ1-4	CASSQGNRPNEKLFF
NA	TRBV12-5	14	TRBJ2-1	CASAYIAAYNEQFF
NA	TRBV28	15	TRBJ1-5	CASEGGRGLGQPQHF
NA	TRBV7-2	15	TRBJ2-7	CASSLVTGVSYEQYF
NA	TRBV12-3/TRBV12-4	13	TRBJ1-1	CASSLGGGGQGFF
NA	TRBV7-9	15	TRBJ2-1	CASSNRGRSYNEQFF
NA	TRBV5-1	15	TRBJ1-1	CASSLGATKNTEAFF
few	TRBV14	14	TRBJ1-1	CASSQAGMNTEAFF
NA	TRBV24-1	15	TRBJ2-3	CATSPRGEFTDTQYF
NA	TRBV5-5	18	TRBJ1-6	CASSSGTGTRGGFSPLHF
NA	TRBV3-1/TRBV3-2	14	TRBJ1-2	CASSQDSGGYGYTF
NA	TRBV28	14	TRBJ2-7	CASTGTAHSYEQYF
NA	TRBV7-2	14	TRBJ2-7	CASSLVHTKDEQYF